This T cell receptor beta chain was sequenced during a study of blood T cell repertoires in COVID-19. About the research overall: The United States, Italy and Spain were the sources of the acute and convalescent COVID-19 samples. T cells, B-cell-depleted T cells, or PBMCs supplied cDNA or gDNA.

In the original analysis: For nucleated cells, counts were estimated from reference gene primer amplification. Method: immunoSEQ multiplex PCR; TCRdb's copy keeps in-frame clones and lacks some. From that table come the V and J calls and clone size; the DNA was used to work out D and trimming. The data show roughly 250,000 clones, less than 85% seen once. After removal of 2 bases from V and 1 base from J, the junction contained 6 bases not matched to a gene. The germline V gene has CDR1 LNHDA and CDR2 SQIVND (reference sequence). This CDR3 has 16 amino acids. The sequence came from a woman over 75 with active or convalescent COVID-19. The V call is TRBV19, the J call TRBJ2-5, with 8 nucleotides matching TRBD2. The sequencing input was peripheral blood. Here the CDR3 DNA reads TGTGCCAGTAGTATACAAAGCGGGAGCCCCCAAGAGACCCAGTACTTC. It codes for CASSIQSGSPQETQYF. Full variable domain (outside the CDR3, taken from reference TRBV19 and TRBJ2-5): DGGITQSPKYLFRKEGQNVTLSCEQNLNHDAMYWYRQDPGQGLRLIYYSQIVNDFQKGDIAEGYSVSREKKESFPLTVTSAQKNPTAFYLCASSIQSGSPQETQYFGPGTRLLVL.